The source of this T cell receptor (beta chain) is a study of T cell changes during pregnancy in multiple sclerosis. Some clones are missing from TCRdb's copy, which holds only in-frame ones; the method was immunoSEQ multiplex PCR. This table has under 80,000 clones, approximately 93% appearing once. The CDR3 is 16 residues long. V dropped 0 bases and J dropped 4; count of bases not matched to a gene: 4. Germline-derived CDR1 and CDR2 are MNHEY and SVGAGI. The chain uses TRBV6-5 and TRBJ1-4; 8 bases align to TRBD1. The source material was peripheral blood, sampled in the second trimester of pregnancy. This receptor was identified in a female donor with multiple sclerosis, enrolled in a pregnancy study. The DNA for the CDR3 is TGTGCCAGCAGTTACTCCGTCGGACAGGGTAATGAAAAACTGTTTTTT. As protein: CASSYSVGQGNEKLFF.